One and the same sample provided the 8 T cell receptor beta chains below, sequenced in a study of T cell responses to AZD1222 COVID-19 vaccine. Some clones are missing from TCRdb's copy, which holds only in-frame ones; the method was immunoSEQ multiplex PCR. The sample consists of 90,000 to 120,000 clones, about 95% of them appearing once. This sample comprised peripheral blood, obtained on day 0 of AZD1222 vaccination. These receptors were obtained from an adult in good health.

The chain combines TRBV7-8 with TRBJ2-1, with 11 bases lining up with TRBD2. V lost 3 bases and J lost 8; bases outside the gene matches: 9. CDR1 and CDR2 (germline): SGHVS, FQNEAQ. The CDR3 contains 16 residues. In DNA, the CDR3 is TGTGCCAGCAGCTTTTCGTATAGCGGGGGGGCGGATGAGCAGTTCTTC. It yields the protein CASSFSYSGGADEQFF.

The chain recombines TRBV6-5 with TRBJ1-6; 7 bases align to TRBD1. The germline V gene encodes CDR1 MNHEY and CDR2 SVGAGI. This CDR3 contains 15 residues. The V gene end was trimmed by 6 bases and the J gene end by 7 bases; junction bases not matched to a gene: 9. In DNA form, the CDR3 reads TGTGCCAGCAGGCCCCAGGGGACAGTAAATTCACCCCTCCACTTT. Translated: CASRPQGTVNSPLHF.

This chain uses TRBV5-8 with TRBJ2-3; the D gene is possibly TRBD1 (5 bases). V shed 4 bases and J shed 1 base, with 13 bases lying between them. Germline lookup yields CDR1 SGHTS and CDR2 YDEGEE. This CDR3 has 15 amino acids. As DNA, the CDR3 is TGTGCCAGCAGCCCCTACAGGAGCCGCACAGATACGCAGTATTTT. This codes for CASSPYRSRTDTQYF.

There are a few counts of this clone. The rearrangement links TRBV6-2 or TRBV6-3 to TRBJ1-2, with D maybe TRBD1 (5 bases). The CDR3 is made up of 14 amino acids. Germline V gene sequence: CDR1 MNHEY, CDR2 SVGEGT. V shed 1 base and J shed 5 bases, with 11 bases lying between them. CDR3 region: CASSYFPQGYGYTF. The CDR3 bases are TGTGCCAGCAGTTACTTTCCCCAGGGATATGGCTACACCTTC.

The chain recombines TRBV6-2 or TRBV6-3 with TRBJ2-1; 15 bases fit TRBD2. V shed 4 bases and J 4 bases; nucleotides not matched to a gene: 2. CDR1 is MNHEY and CDR2 is SVGEGT in the germline V gene. The CDR3 is 16 residues long. CDR3 amino acids: CASSWTSGGAYNEQFF. DNA of the CDR3: TGTGCCAGCAGTTGGACTAGCGGGGGGGCGTACAATGAGCAGTTCTTC.

The chain recombines TRBV5-1 with TRBJ1-6; TRBD1 agrees at 7 bases. After removal of 0 bases from V and 8 bases from J, the junction contained 8 bases not matched to a gene. Germline loops: CDR1 SGHRS, CDR2 YFSETQ. The CDR3 sequence is 16 residues long. The CDR3 here is CASSLEVGTDYSPLHF. CDR3 nucleotides: TGCGCCAGCAGCTTGGAAGTTGGGACAGATTATTCACCCCTCCACTTT. The full variable domain, with the rest looked up from reference TRBV5-1 and TRBJ1-6, is KAGVTQTPRYLIKTRGQQVTLSCSPISGHRSVSWYQQTPGQGLQFLFEYFSETQRNKGNFPGRFSGRQFSNSRSEMNVSTLELGDSALYLCASSLEVGTDYSPLHFGNGTRLTVT.

The chain is built from TRBV10-3 and TRBJ1-1; no definite D call. This CDR3 has 12 residues. Germline CDR1 is ENHRY and CDR2 is SYGVKD. V was shortened by 7 bases and J by 3 bases, with 9 bases between the two germline ends. CDR3 region: CAIKGGHTEAFF. DNA of the CDR3: TGTGCCATCAAGGGCGGGCACACTGAAGCTTTCTTT.

This clone was detected many times. The V and J genes are TRBV20-1 and TRBJ1-1; a weak D match, TRBD1 (6 bases). The CDR3 extends over 13 amino acids. CDR1 and CDR2 (germline): DFQATT, SNEGSKA (reference sequence). Between the trimmed V and J ends, which lost 3 bases and 0 bases, there was a span of 8 bases. Here the CDR3 DNA reads TGCAGTGCTAGTGGGACAATGAACACTGAAGCTTTCTTT. It encodes CSASGTMNTEAFF.